This T cell receptor (beta chain) was documented in a study of T cell responses to AZD1222 COVID-19 vaccine. About this clone: Its antigen is currently unknown.

Whole-study findings and limits: Elevations in Spike-specific TCR breadth and depth followed administration of two AZD1222 doses. Spike as a whole was targeted by vaccine-associated CD4 TCRs, dominant at 160-218 and 743-854. White British ancestry dominated among donors, who included more females, and clonal diversity was possibly underestimated.

Clones were read by immunoSEQ multiplex PCR, and TCRdb kept only the in-frame ones, dropping some. The sample lists 120,000 to 150,000 clones, more than 70% occurring once. The clonotype originates from an adult in good health. The sample in question was peripheral blood, obtained on day 0 of AZD1222 vaccination.

The CDR3 here is CASSLTPPGWNTEAFF. CDR3 nucleotide sequence: TGTGCCAGCAGTTTAACACCCCCAGGGTGGAACACTGAAGCTTTCTTT. The chain has TRBV28 and TRBJ1-1; TRBD1 might be the D (5 bases). The germline V gene encodes CDR1 MDHEN and CDR2 SYDVKM. The CDR3 totals 16 residues. The V end was cut by 2 bases, the J end by 1 base, with 14 bases between.